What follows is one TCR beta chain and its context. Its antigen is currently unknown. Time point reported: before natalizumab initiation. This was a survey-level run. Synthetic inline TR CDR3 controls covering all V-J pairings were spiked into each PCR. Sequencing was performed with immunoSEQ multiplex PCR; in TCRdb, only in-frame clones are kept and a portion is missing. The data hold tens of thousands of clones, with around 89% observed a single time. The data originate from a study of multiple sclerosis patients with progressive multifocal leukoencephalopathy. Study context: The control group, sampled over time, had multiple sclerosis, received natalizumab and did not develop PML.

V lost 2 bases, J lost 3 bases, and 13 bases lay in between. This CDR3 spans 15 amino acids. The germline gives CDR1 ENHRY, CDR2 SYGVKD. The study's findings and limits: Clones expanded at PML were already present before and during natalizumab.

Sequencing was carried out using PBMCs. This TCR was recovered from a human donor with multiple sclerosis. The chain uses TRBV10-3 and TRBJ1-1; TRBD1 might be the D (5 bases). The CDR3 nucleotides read TGTGCCATCAGTGAGACAGGACCGTATTACACTGAAGCTTTCTTT. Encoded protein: CAISETGPYYTEAFF.